The 16 T cell receptor beta chains listed next were all sequenced from one sample in a study of T cell responses to AZD1222 COVID-19 vaccine. Libraries were prepared by immunoSEQ multiplex PCR; TCRdb keeps only in-frame clonotypes and omits some of them. The data contain more than 75,000 clones, 83% of them singletons. Material: peripheral blood, obtained 28 days after the second AZD1222 dose. These receptors originate from an adult who received the AZD1222 COVID-19 vaccine.

The V and J genes are TRBV9 and TRBJ2-2; D not resolved. With 4 bases removed from V and 8 bases from J, the gap between germline ends came to 9 bases. This CDR3 spans 12 amino acids. Germline loops: CDR1 SGDLS, CDR2 YYNGEE. The CDR3 is CASSKETGELFF. CDR3 nucleotide sequence: TGTGCCAGCAGCAAGGAAACGGGGGAGCTGTTTTTT. Together with reference TRBV9 and TRBJ2-2, the CDR3 gives the full variable domain: DSGVTQTPKHLITATGQRVTLRCSPRSGDLSVYWYQQSLDQGLQFLIQYYNGEERAKGNILERFSAQQFPDLHSELNLSSLELGDSALYFCASSKETGELFFGEGSRLTVL.

The V gene is TRBV6-4, the J gene TRBJ2-1; 7 bases map to TRBD2. V lost 3 bases to trimming and J lost 2 bases; unmatched junction nucleotides: 4. Germline CDR1 reads MRHNA; CDR2 reads SNTAGT. The CDR3 loop spans 15 amino acids. Here the CDR3 reads CASSEASGTYNEQFF. CDR3 DNA sequence: TGTGCCAGCAGTGAAGCCAGCGGGACCTACAATGAGCAGTTCTTC.

The chain uses TRBV28 and TRBJ1-5; a possible D gene is TRBD1 (6 bases). Trimming stripped 6 bases from V and 2 bases from J, with 20 bases between. Per the germline V gene, CDR1 is MDHEN and CDR2 is SYDVKM. CDR3 length: 17 amino acids. In DNA form, the CDR3 reads TGTGCCAGCAGACCGGGACACCGATCTTATGGCAATCAGCCCCAGCATTTT. It translates to CASRPGHRSYGNQPQHF.

This clone was detected a few times. The chain is built from TRBV28 and TRBJ1-1, with D unresolved. CDR1 MDHEN and CDR2 SYDVKM come from the germline V gene. The CDR3 is 14 amino acids. CDR3 DNA: TGTGCTGAGAAAAGGACGGGTGAGAACACTGAAGCTTTCTTT. Its protein is CAEKRTGENTEAFF.

This chain uses TRBV27 with TRBJ2-1; perhaps TRBD1 as D (6 bases). This CDR3 contains 15 residues. The germline CDR1 and CDR2 sequences are MNHEY and SMNVEV (reference sequence). Trimming shortened V by 2 bases and J by 6 bases, and 14 bases separated the two germline ends. Written as DNA, the CDR3 is TGTGCCAGCAGTTTAAGGGACACCGGACCCAATGAGCAGTTCTTC. It yields the protein CASSLRDTGPNEQFF.

The chain uses TRBV5-4 and TRBJ1-2, with a weak D call TRBD1 (5 bases). From germline, CDR1 is SGHNT and CDR2 YYREEE (reference sequence). V lost 0 bases and J lost 0, with 9 bases in between. The CDR3 length is 15 residues. CDR3 in DNA: TGTGCCAGCAGCTTGGTGGGGCCTTCTAACTATGGCTACACCTTC. Translating it yields CASSLVGPSNYGYTF.

The chain couples TRBV3-1 (or the pseudogene TRBV3-2) to TRBJ2-5; 8 bases align to TRBD2. The CDR3 consists of 14 residues. Germline V gene sequence: CDR1 LGHDT, CDR2 YNNKEL (reference sequence). V lost 5 bases to trimming and J lost 6 bases; unmatched junction nucleotides: 8. In DNA form, the CDR3 reads TGTGCCAGCAGCTCGAGCGGGAGCGCAAAGACCCAGTACTTC. Its protein is CASSSSGSAKTQYF.

The genes are TRBV30 and TRBJ1-3; 8 bases are shared with TRBD1. CDR1 is GTSNPN and CDR2 is SVGIG in the germline V gene (reference sequence). The CDR3 has 14 amino acids. V was pared by 5 bases and J by 1 base, with 4 bases of the junction left unmatched. The CDR3 is CAWANRGSGNTIYF. As DNA, the CDR3 is TGTGCCTGGGCCAACAGGGGGTCTGGAAACACCATATATTTT.

This clone was observed a few times. This rearrangement joins TRBV10-1 to TRBJ1-2, with 7 bases identical to TRBD1. CDR1 is WNHNN and CDR2 is SYGVQD in the germline V gene (reference sequence). This CDR3 contains 14 residues. Trimming at V came to 7 bases and at J to 0 bases, leaving 5 bases not matched to a gene. CDR3 residues: CASTRTGANYGYTF. The CDR3 DNA reads TGCGCCAGCACCAGGACAGGTGCTAACTATGGCTACACCTTC.

This rearrangement joins TRBV21-1 to TRBJ2-4; no check of the table's D call, TRBD1, against the DNA was made. TRBV21-1 is assigned pseudogene status. This CDR3 spans 15 amino acids. CDR3 region: CASSKRDKLQNIQYF. Here the CDR3 DNA reads TGTGCCAGCAGCAAAAGGGACAAACTCCAAAACATTCAGTACTTC.

The V call is TRBV27, the J call TRBJ2-7, with TRBD1 as a possible D gene (6 bases). Trimming removed 7 bases at V and 2 bases at J, with 15 bases between. The germline gives CDR1 MNHEY, CDR2 SMNVEV (reference sequence). The CDR3 is made up of 14 amino acids. CDR3 DNA sequence: TGTGCCAGCATCGTCCCGAGACAGGCCTACGAGCAGTACTTC. This translates into CASIVPRQAYEQYF.

Here the CDR3 DNA reads TGTGCCAGCAGCCGCCGGGCGAGGGACAGGGGGCGCTACGAGCAGTACTTC. This translates into CASSRRARDRGRYEQYF. V is TRBV11-2 and J is TRBJ2-7; TRBD1 agrees at 12 bases. This CDR3 spans 17 amino acids. The germline V gene encodes CDR1 SGHAT and CDR2 FQNNGV. The V segment lost 5 bases and the J segment 3 bases; nucleotides outside the gene matches: 11. The entire variable domain, with the rest obtained from reference TRBV11-2 and TRBJ2-7, is as follows: EAGVAQSPRYKIIEKRQSVAFWCNPISGHATLYWYQQILGQGPKLLIQFQNNGVVDDSQLPKDRFSAERLKGVDSTLKIQPAKLEDSAVYLCASSRRARDRGRYEQYFGPGTRLTVT.

Sample share makes this clone medium-sized. This sequence joins TRBV11-3 and TRBJ2-2, with D tentatively TRBD1 or TRBD2 (5 bases each). V was shortened by 5 bases and J by 0 bases, with 13 bases between the two germline ends. CDR1 and CDR2 from the germline V gene are SGHNT and YENEEA. This CDR3 is 16 amino acids long. DNA of the CDR3: TGTGCCAGCAGCCCCGGGACGGATACGAACACCGGGGAGCTGTTTTTT. Translated: CASSPGTDTNTGELFF.

The chain recombines TRBV28 with TRBJ1-4; 7 bases agree with TRBD1. The V gene's germline CDR1 is MDHEN and CDR2 SYDVKM. The junction had 6 bases not matched to a gene; V was cut back by 5 bases and J by 3 bases. The CDR3 is 15 amino acids. The CDR3 bases are TGTGCCAGCAGTCCAAGGACAGGAGCTAATGAAAAACTGTTTTTT. It yields the protein CASSPRTGANEKLFF.

The rearrangement uses TRBV15 and TRBJ1-5; D gene uncertain. Germline assignment: CDR1 LNHNV and CDR2 YYDKDF (reference sequence). The CDR3 spans 15 residues. Trimming stripped 1 base from V and 7 bases from J, with 14 bases between. The CDR3 protein is CATSRVIGEGQPQHF. In DNA form, the CDR3 reads TGTGCCACCAGCAGAGTAATCGGGGAAGGCCAGCCCCAGCATTTT. The entire variable domain, with the rest obtained from reference TRBV15 and TRBJ1-5, is as follows: DAMVIQNPRYQVTQFGKPVTLSCSQTLNHNVMYWYQQKSSQAPKLLFHYYDKDFNNEADTPDNFQSRRPNTSFCFLDIRSPGLGDTAMYLCATSRVIGEGQPQHFGDGTRLSIL.

V gene TRBV2 combines with J gene TRBJ1-2, with 10 bases aligning to TRBD1. With 8 bases clipped from V and 4 bases from J, the junction kept 10 bases outside the gene matches. The germline V gene has CDR1 SNHLY and CDR2 FYNNEI. The CDR3 contains 15 residues. CDR3 in amino acids: CASRRDRGGGYGYTF. CDR3 DNA sequence: TGTGCCAGCCGCCGGGACAGGGGCGGTGGCTATGGCTACACCTTC.